This T cell receptor (beta chain) was recorded in a study of T cell repertoires in cytomegalovirus infection. With regard to this clonotype: The antigen remains unidentified.

The study, taken as a whole, reports: Using cumulative public TCR beta family frequency, the authors identified those who carried CMV together with the relevant HLA.

TCRdb called the reads again in MiXCR, with one record for every CDR3 protein. The sample has almost 550,000 distinct CDR3 sequences; 15% to 20% are singletons. Germline lookup yields CDR1 DFQATT and CDR2 SNEGSKA (reference sequence). CDR3 length equals 13 residues. V was pared by 3 bases and J by 10 bases, with 16 bases between. The chain links TRBV20-1 to TRBJ2-1; D may be TRBD1 or TRBD2 (5 bases each). This clonotype originated in a human donor in good health (CMV status not recorded). Some clones in this sample may be carry-over from other donors' samples. The specimen sequenced was CD8+ T cells from PBMCs. CDR3 coding DNA: TGCAGTGCTAGCCCGGGGCCCCCCCTAGAGCAGTTCTTC. Residues: CSASPGPPLEQFF.